The 26 T cell receptor beta chains given below trace back to one sample, sequenced in a study of blood T cell repertoires in COVID-19. Method: immunoSEQ multiplex PCR; TCRdb's copy keeps in-frame clones and lacks some. The table lists some 83,000 clones, 86% of them singletons. Material: peripheral blood. The receptors originated from an elderly man in a cohort sampled during active COVID-19.

J is TRBJ1-4 and V is TRBV24-1; D ambiguous. V was clipped by 3 bases and J by 8 bases, with 15 bases between them. Germline CDR1 and CDR2: KGHDR and SFDVKD. The length of the CDR3 is 15 residues. The CDR3 DNA reads as TGTGCCACCAGTGATCCACGCGGAAGCGGCGAAAAACTGTTTTTT. Residues: CATSDPRGSGEKLFF.

The chain employs TRBV5-4 and TRBJ1-1; D not resolved. Germline values: CDR1 SGHNT, CDR2 YYREEE (reference sequence). V was cut by 4 bases and J by 1 base, with 20 bases left in between. The CDR3 has 17 residues. This chain's CDR3 is CASSATQARVSNTEAFF. The CDR3 nucleotides are TGTGCCAGCAGCGCGACTCAAGCGAGGGTCTCGAACACTGAAGCTTTCTTT.

The rearrangement links TRBV5-8 to TRBJ1-5; TRBD1 matches at 9 bases. V dropped 4 bases and J dropped 2; count of bases not matched to a gene: 4. CDR1 is SGHTS and CDR2 is YDEGEE in the germline V gene. The CDR3 is made up of 15 amino acids. The CDR3 DNA reads TGTGCCAGCAGCATCACAGGGGGCCGCAATCAGCCCCAGCATTTT. Residues: CASSITGGRNQPQHF.

The rearrangement uses TRBV5-1 and TRBJ2-5; 8 bases are shared with TRBD2. With 7 bases clipped from V and 1 base from J, the junction kept 6 bases outside the gene matches. This CDR3 is built from 14 residues. Germline V gene data show CDR1 as SGHRS and CDR2 as YFSETQ. CDR3 bases: TGCGCCAGCGGCACGGGGGGGAGCCAAGAGACCCAGTACTTC. This translates into CASGTGGSQETQYF.

In its sample, this clone was seen once. The chain employs TRBV7-2 and TRBJ2-4, with 11 bases that match TRBD2. V lost 3 bases and J lost 3; bases outside the gene matches: 7. Germline V gives CDR1 SGHTA, CDR2 FQGNSA. The CDR3 has 17 residues. CDR3 in DNA: TGTGCCAGCAGCTTCCCGACTAGCGGGGTACTCAAAAACATTCAGTACTTC. Residues: CASSFPTSGVLKNIQYF.

The rearrangement links TRBV3-1 (or the pseudogene TRBV3-2) to TRBJ1-2, with D tentatively TRBD1 (5 bases). CDR1 LGHDT and CDR2 YNNKEL come from the germline V gene (reference sequence). This CDR3 spans 12 amino acids. Trimming removed 4 bases from V and 7 bases from J, with 10 bases in between. CDR3 sequence (DNA): TGTGCCAGCAGCCTGAGCGGGGGTGGCTACACCTTC. Its protein product is CASSLSGGGYTF.

V and J are TRBV18 and TRBJ1-5; maybe TRBD1 (6 bases). The ends were cut back, 4 bases at V and 5 bases at J, with 9 bases in the middle. The CDR3 consists of 13 residues. Germline CDR1 and CDR2: KGHSH and LQKENI. CDR3 loop: CASSQDRHQPQHF. Here the CDR3 DNA reads TGTGCCAGCTCACAGGACAGACATCAGCCCCAGCATTTT.

The V gene is TRBV5-6, the J gene TRBJ1-5; a weak D match, TRBD1 (5 bases). Trimming left V 1 base short and J 6 bases short, with 11 bases between. The CDR3 has 14 amino acids. CDR1 and CDR2 (germline): SGHDT, YYEEEE. CDR3 bases: TGTGCCAGCAGCTTGAGATCAGGGTTTCAGCCCCAGCATTTT. Its protein is CASSLRSGFQPQHF.

The chain joins TRBV9 to TRBJ2-3; 7 bases are a match to TRBD2. The CDR3 length is 16 residues. Trimming at V came to 1 base and at J to 1 base, leaving 6 bases not matched to a gene. Per the germline V gene, CDR1 is SGDLS and CDR2 is YYNGEE. The CDR3 sequence is CASSVKSGAGTDTQYF. The CDR3 DNA follows: TGTGCCAGCAGCGTAAAAAGCGGGGCGGGCACAGATACGCAGTATTTT.

The CDR3 reads CSAQGGTEAFF. CDR3 nucleotides: TGCAGTGCTCAGGGGGGCACTGAAGCTTTCTTT. The gene calls are TRBV20-1 and TRBJ1-1; 7 bases match TRBD1. Germline CDR1 is DFQATT and CDR2 is SNEGSKA (reference sequence). Trimming removed 5 bases from V and 4 bases from J; junction bases left unmatched: 1. The CDR3 extends over 11 amino acids.

V usage is TRBV3-1 (or the pseudogene TRBV3-2) and J usage is TRBJ2-7; unclear D gene. Germline CDR1 and CDR2: LGHDT and YNNKEL (reference sequence). V gave up 4 bases and J gave up 6 bases, with 16 bases separating them. The CDR3 length is 14 residues. For the CDR3, the DNA is TGTGCCAGCAGCCCCTCTACAGTTTCGGCCGAGCAGTACTTC. Translation: CASSPSTVSAEQYF.

The chain recombines TRBV6-2 or TRBV6-3 with TRBJ2-7, with 7 bases matching TRBD1. CDR3 length: 15 amino acids. CDR1 is MNHEY, CDR2 SVGEGT, per germline. V gave up 2 bases and J gave up 0 bases; unmatched junction bases: 4. The DNA of the CDR3 is TGTGCCAGCAGTTACGACCGGGACAGCTCCTACGAGCAGTACGTC. Its translation: CASSYDRDSSYEQYV.

The chain couples TRBV12-3 or TRBV12-4 to TRBJ2-5; TRBD1 is a possible D gene (5 bases). This CDR3 has 12 amino acids. Trimming took 6 bases from V and 1 from J, leaving 6 bases between them. The CDR3 nucleotides are TGTGCCAGCAGGGGGCTCCAAGAGACCCAGTACTTC. Translation gives CASRGLQETQYF.

The chain combines TRBV18 with TRBJ1-2, with D uncertain. The CDR3 totals 11 residues. V lost 3 bases to trimming and J lost 7 bases, with 6 bases between them. Germline-derived CDR1 and CDR2 are KGHSH and LQKENI. The CDR3 bases are TGTGCCAGCTCACCGGGAGTTGGCTACACCTTC. Translating it yields CASSPGVGYTF.

The chain links TRBV11-2 to TRBJ2-3, with 11 bases matching TRBD2. V gave up 5 bases and J gave up 5 bases; unmatched junction bases: 15. CDR1 is SGHAT, CDR2 FQNNGV, per germline. This CDR3 spans 18 amino acids. The CDR3 spells CASSPTLRRLAGLDTQYF. The CDR3 nucleotides are TGTGCCAGCAGCCCGACCCTAAGGCGACTAGCGGGGTTAGATACGCAGTATTTT.

J is TRBJ2-2 and V is TRBV5-1; 9 positions agree with TRBD1. CDR3 size: 18 residues. The trim removed 5 bases at V and 6 bases at J, leaving 17 bases unmatched. Germline V gene data show CDR1 as SGHRS and CDR2 as YFSETQ. CDR3 residues: CASSRWKTDRGVPGELFF. The CDR3 coding sequence is TGCGCCAGCAGTAGGTGGAAAACCGACAGGGGGGTTCCCGGGGAGCTGTTTTTT.

The rearrangement joins TRBV29-1 to TRBJ1-2, with D perhaps TRBD1 (5 bases). Germline CDR1 is SQVTM and CDR2 is ANQGSEA. V lost 3 bases to trimming and J lost 2 bases, with 10 bases between them. The CDR3 length is 13 residues. Here the CDR3 DNA reads TGCAGCGTTGAGGCAGGGTGGAACTATGGCTACACCTTC. It encodes CSVEAGWNYGYTF.

The rearrangement uses TRBV5-1 and TRBJ1-1, with D possibly TRBD1 on 5 matching bases. Germline V CDR1 and CDR2: SGHRS, YFSETQ. V lost 4 bases and J 10 bases, leaving 11 bases between the germline ends. This CDR3 comprises 11 residues. The CDR3 sequence: CASSEDKRAFF. As DNA, the CDR3 is TGCGCCAGCAGCGAGGACAAACGAGCTTTCTTT.

The V and J genes are TRBV7-9 and TRBJ1-2; no reliable D call. From germline, CDR1 is SEHNR and CDR2 FQNEAQ (reference sequence). This CDR3 has 11 amino acids. V was shortened by 5 bases and J by 7 bases, with 8 bases between the two germline ends. Written as DNA, the CDR3 is TGTGCCAGCAGCGGAGGGATTGGCTACACCTTC. Its translation: CASSGGIGYTF.

The genes are TRBV15 and TRBJ2-7, with D possibly matching TRBD2 (6 bases). Germline V gene lookup returns CDR1 LNHNV and CDR2 YYDKDF (reference sequence). V lost 0 bases and J lost 0, with 9 bases in between. The CDR3 consists of 15 residues. CDR3 protein: CATSREAGLSYEQYF. In DNA form, the CDR3 reads TGTGCCACCAGCAGAGAGGCGGGACTCTCCTACGAGCAGTACTTC.

The rearrangement joins TRBV3-1 (or the pseudogene TRBV3-2) to TRBJ2-5, with 10 positions matching TRBD1. This CDR3 region has 14 residues. V lost 10 bases to trimming and J lost 4 bases; unmatched junction nucleotides: 9. Germline assignment: CDR1 LGHDT and CDR2 YNNKEL (reference sequence). The CDR3 DNA reads as TGTGCCACGGGGGACAGGGGCCGGCGAGAGACCCAGTACTTC. Translating gives CATGDRGRRETQYF.

The J gene is TRBJ2-1, the V gene TRBV7-2, with TRBD1 matching 11 bases. Trimming at V came to 5 bases and at J to 5 bases, leaving 5 bases not matched to a gene. Germline V gene data show CDR1 as SGHTA and CDR2 as FQGNSA. The CDR3 spans 15 residues. The CDR3 DNA follows: TGTGCCAGCAGCGGTAGGGGACAGGGGGACAATGAGCAGTTCTTC. Protein sequence: CASSGRGQGDNEQFF.

The V call is TRBV4-3, the J call TRBJ2-7; 9 positions agree with TRBD1. The CDR3 sequence is 15 residues long. Germline V gives CDR1 LGHNA, CDR2 YSLEER. V lost 4 bases, J lost 4 bases, and 8 bases stayed unmatched. CDR3 amino acids: CASSPSPGTGYEQYF. CDR3 nucleotide sequence: TGCGCCAGCAGCCCCAGTCCCGGGACAGGGTACGAGCAGTACTTC.

The CDR3 is CASSLMGARTGELFF. The DNA of the CDR3 is TGCGCCAGCAGCTTAATGGGGGCTCGGACCGGGGAGCTGTTTTTT. This chain joins TRBV5-1 and TRBJ2-2, with a weak D call TRBD1 (6 bases). V was shortened by 2 bases and J by 5 bases, with 13 bases between the two germline ends. Germline assignment: CDR1 SGHRS and CDR2 YFSETQ. This CDR3 has 15 residues. Full variable domain (remainder filled in from reference TRBV5-1 and TRBJ2-2): KAGVTQTPRYLIKTRGQQVTLSCSPISGHRSVSWYQQTPGQGLQFLFEYFSETQRNKGNFPGRFSGRQFSNSRSEMNVSTLELGDSALYLCASSLMGARTGELFFGEGSRLTVL.

This clone came up a few times. The chain employs TRBV28 and TRBJ1-5; D may be TRBD1 (6 bases). With 5 bases removed from V and 5 bases from J, the gap between germline ends came to 16 bases. There are 15 residues in the CDR3. Germline loops: CDR1 MDHEN, CDR2 SYDVKM. CDR3 amino acids: CASSPGEGFYQPQHF. CDR3 coding DNA: TGTGCCAGCAGTCCAGGGGAGGGTTTTTATCAGCCCCAGCATTTT.

The rearrangement links TRBV5-4 to TRBJ2-3; unclear D gene. Trimming took off 0 bases at V and 0 bases at J, with 2 bases between the two ends. The CDR3 sequence is 13 residues long. Germline loops: CDR1 SGHNT, CDR2 YYREEE (reference sequence). CDR3 loop: CASSLASTDTQYF. CDR3 sequence (DNA): TGTGCCAGCAGCTTGGCTAGCACAGATACGCAGTATTTT. Full variable domain (rest looked up from reference TRBV5-4 and TRBJ2-3): ETGVTQSPTHLIKTRGQQVTLRCSSQSGHNTVSWYQQALGQGPQFIFQYYREEENGRGNFPPRFSGLQFPNYSSELNVNALELDDSALYLCASSLASTDTQYFGPGTRLTVL.